The clone carrying this T cell receptor beta chain has only one observation. Its antigen is still unknown. Germline is not matched at one junction end, which may reflect a read error. For each extraction, RNA and DNA were obtained together from about 19-30 mg of unsorted bulk tissue. This entry comes from a study of tumor-infiltrating lymphocytes in primary liver carcinoma. Points from the study as a whole: In tumor-adjacent and tumor-blood pairs, overlap was lower than in tumor region pairs.

Synthesis of TCR beta cDNA was carried out from 450 to 650 ng total RNA with a constant-region primer. Investigators got TCR beta libraries out of three nested multiplex PCR rounds, done with slightly modified ARM-PCR. It was with TRBV1-TRBV30 forward primers and a C-beta reverse primer that the first two PCR rounds were run, at roughly 10 cycles each. TCRdb processed the multiplex PCR reads anew with MiXCR; each CDR3 protein has one entry. The data contain 20,000 to 25,000 distinct CDR3 sequences, about 75% of them seen just once; the ten biggest clones take up approximately 40%. This CDR3 has 15 residues. Germline V gene data show CDR1 as SGHNT and CDR2 as YYREEE (reference sequence).

The receptor was derived from a woman in her twenties or thirties with primary liver carcinoma and hepatitis B virus infection. The rearrangement joins TRBV5-4 to TRBJ1-4; 7 bases align to TRBD1. The sequencing sample was made of liver tumor tissue from sampling region 1. Subset specified: tumor region T1, superior pole. The CDR3 reads CASSFNRGLNGKLFF. CDR3 sequence (DNA): TGTGCCAGCAGCTTCAACAGGGGACTTAATGGAAAATTGTTTTTT.